Sequencing of this T cell receptor beta chain was carried out in a study of a mutant IDH1 vaccine in newly diagnosed glioma. Overall study context: The study started vaccination 4-6 weeks after radiotherapy alone, or with temozolomide cycles. The treated group averaged approximately 42 years old and was about 60% male, approximately 38% female. It was radiotherapy, temozolomide, or both that patients received previously, with most receiving both. Points from the study as a whole: The study observed vaccine-induced immune responses in roughly 93% of patients.

This table comes from immunoSEQ multiplex PCR, and its TCRdb copy is limited to in-frame clones, with some not included. The data hold 25,000 to 35,000 clones, with more than 70% observed a single time. The time point here: week 5, during vaccination. Each dose delivered 300 ug of mutant IDH1 20-mer peptide subcutaneously with imiquimod. As concerns this clone: Its antigen is undetermined.

The germline CDR1 and CDR2 sequences are SGHRS and YFSETQ. This CDR3 is built from 16 residues. V lost 2 bases and J 6 bases, leaving 15 bases between the germline ends. This material consisted of PBMCs, taken from a glioma patient whose treatment included an IDH1 peptide vaccine. This rearrangement joins TRBV5-1 to TRBJ1-6, with D possibly being TRBD1 (5 bases). The sequence derives from a young man with glioma. CDR3 residues: CASSLDSMIANSPLHF. The CDR3 region has the DNA TGCGCCAGCAGCTTAGACAGCATGATAGCTAATTCACCCCTCCACTTT. Complete variable domain (other parts from reference TRBV5-1 and TRBJ1-6): KAGVTQTPRYLIKTRGQQVTLSCSPISGHRSVSWYQQTPGQGLQFLFEYFSETQRNKGNFPGRFSGRQFSNSRSEMNVSTLELGDSALYLCASSLDSMIANSPLHFGNGTRLTVT.